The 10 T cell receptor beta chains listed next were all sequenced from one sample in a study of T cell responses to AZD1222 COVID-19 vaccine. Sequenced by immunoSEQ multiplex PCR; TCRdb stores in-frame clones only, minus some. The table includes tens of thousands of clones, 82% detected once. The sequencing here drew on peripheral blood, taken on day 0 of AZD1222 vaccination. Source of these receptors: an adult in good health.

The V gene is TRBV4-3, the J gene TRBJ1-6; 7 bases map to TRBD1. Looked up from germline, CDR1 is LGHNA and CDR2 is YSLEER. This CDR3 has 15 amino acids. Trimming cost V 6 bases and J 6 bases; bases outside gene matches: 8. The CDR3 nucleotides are TGCGCCAGCAGTCCGACAGGGACCGCTAATTCACCCCTCCACTTT. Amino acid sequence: CASSPTGTANSPLHF.

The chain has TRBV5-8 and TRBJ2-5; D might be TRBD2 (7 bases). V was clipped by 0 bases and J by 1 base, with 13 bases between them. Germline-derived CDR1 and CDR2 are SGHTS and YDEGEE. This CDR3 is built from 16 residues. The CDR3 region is CASSLVRGGIQETQYF. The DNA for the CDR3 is TGTGCCAGCAGCTTGGTTAGGGGGGGGATCCAAGAGACCCAGTACTTC.

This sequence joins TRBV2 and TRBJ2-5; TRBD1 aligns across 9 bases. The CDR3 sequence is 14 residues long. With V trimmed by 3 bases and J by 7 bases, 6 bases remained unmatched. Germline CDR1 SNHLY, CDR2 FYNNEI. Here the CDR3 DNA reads TGTGCCAGCAGTGACCGGGGACAGGGACGGACCCAGTACTTC. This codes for CASSDRGQGRTQYF.

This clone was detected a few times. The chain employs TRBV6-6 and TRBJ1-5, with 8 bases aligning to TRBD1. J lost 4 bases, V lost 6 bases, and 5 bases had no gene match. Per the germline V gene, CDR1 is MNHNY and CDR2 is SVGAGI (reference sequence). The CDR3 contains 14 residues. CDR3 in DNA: TGTGCCAGCAGGTCGGACAGGGAAAATCAGCCCCAGCATTTT. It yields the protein CASRSDRENQPQHF.

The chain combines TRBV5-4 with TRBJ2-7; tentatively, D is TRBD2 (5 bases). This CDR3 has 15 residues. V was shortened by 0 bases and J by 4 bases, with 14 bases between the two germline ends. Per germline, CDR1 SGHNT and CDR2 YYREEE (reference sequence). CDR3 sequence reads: CASSLVGSNYYEQYF. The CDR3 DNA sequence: TGTGCCAGCAGCTTGGTGGGGAGTAACTATTACGAGCAGTACTTC.

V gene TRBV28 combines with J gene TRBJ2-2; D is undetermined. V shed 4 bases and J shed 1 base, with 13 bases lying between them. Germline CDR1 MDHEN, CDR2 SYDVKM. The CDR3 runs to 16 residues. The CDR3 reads CASSSGSQRNTGELFF. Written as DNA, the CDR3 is TGTGCCAGCAGTTCTGGAAGCCAGAGGAACACCGGGGAGCTGTTTTTT.

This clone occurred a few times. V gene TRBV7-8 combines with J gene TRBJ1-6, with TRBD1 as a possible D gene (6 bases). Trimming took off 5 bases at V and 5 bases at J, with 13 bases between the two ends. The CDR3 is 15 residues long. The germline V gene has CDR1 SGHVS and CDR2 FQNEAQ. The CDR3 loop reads CASSRGGRDNSPLHF. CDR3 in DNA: TGTGCCAGCAGCCGAGGGGGACGGGATAATTCACCCCTCCACTTT.

CDR3 nucleotide sequence: TGTGCCAGCAGTTATTTGGCCGACAGGGAACAAGAGACCCAGTACTTC. Its translation is CASSYLADREQETQYF. The rearrangement uses TRBV6-5 and TRBJ2-5; 7 positions agree with TRBD1. CDR3 length: 16 amino acids. CDR1 is MNHEY and CDR2 is SVGAGI in the germline V gene. Trimming removed 3 bases from V and 2 bases from J; junction bases left unmatched: 9.

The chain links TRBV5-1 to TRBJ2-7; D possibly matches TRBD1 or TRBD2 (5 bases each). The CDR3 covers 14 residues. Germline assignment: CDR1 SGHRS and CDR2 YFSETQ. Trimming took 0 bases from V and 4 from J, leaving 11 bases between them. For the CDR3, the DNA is TGCGCCAGCAGCTTGGGGGGGTTCAGTTACGAGCAGTACTTC. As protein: CASSLGGFSYEQYF.

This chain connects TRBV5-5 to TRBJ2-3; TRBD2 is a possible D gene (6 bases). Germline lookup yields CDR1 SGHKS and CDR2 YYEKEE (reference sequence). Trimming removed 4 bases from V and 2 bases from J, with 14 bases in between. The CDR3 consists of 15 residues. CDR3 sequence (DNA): TGTGCCAGCAGCCCCGGACTAAACCCCACAGATACGCAGTATTTT. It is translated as CASSPGLNPTDTQYF.